The 23 T cell receptor beta chains presented below share a single source sample, sequenced in a study of human T cells and chemical hapten exposure. TCRdb re-called the RACE reads through MiXCR, storing one row per CDR3 protein. The table lists 280,000 or so distinct CDR3 sequences, around 7% of them singletons. This sample's time point: pre-sensitization, week 0. The sample's treatment: therapeutic diphenylcyclopropenone sensitization with weekly scalp DPC. The sequences come from whole blood, collected in connection with sensitization to the hapten diphenylcyclopropenone (DPC). These receptors were collected from a man aged 18-30 years with alopecia areata. Some clones in this sample may be carry-over from other donors' samples.

This clonotype was detected a few times. The CDR3, as DNA: TGCAGCGTGACCGTTGGTCGCGAGCAGTACTTC. Amino acids: CSVTVGREQYF. The chain combines TRBV29-1 with TRBJ2-7; D not certain. This CDR3 is 11 amino acids long. V lost 6 bases to trimming and J lost 6 bases, with 12 bases between them. Germline V gene data show CDR1 as SQVTM and CDR2 as ANQGSEA.

This clonotype occurred a few times. The chain recombines TRBV5-1 with TRBJ2-5, with TRBD2 as a possible D gene (6 bases). Germline assignment: CDR1 SGHRS and CDR2 YFSETQ. CDR3 length equals 16 residues. V lost 7 bases and J 0 bases, leaving 19 bases between the germline ends. The CDR3 DNA is TGCGCCAGCTCTCGTACTTCCGGGACTCACCAAGAGACCCAGTACTTC. Encoded protein: CASSRTSGTHQETQYF.

This clonotype came up many times. The chain is built from TRBV6-5 and TRBJ1-6; D possibly corresponds to TRBD1 (6 bases). The CDR3 runs 13 residues. With 10 bases removed from V and 1 base from J, the gap between germline ends came to 8 bases. The germline gives CDR1 MNHEY, CDR2 SVGAGI. The CDR3 protein is CATQGSYNSPLHF. The CDR3 nucleotides read TGTGCCACCCAGGGGTCCTATAATTCACCCCTCCACTTT.

The V gene is TRBV29-1, the J gene TRBJ2-7; D gene unclear. The V gene's germline CDR1 is SQVTM and CDR2 ANQGSEA. The ends were cut back, 4 bases at V and 2 bases at J, with 12 bases in the middle. CDR3 length: 13 amino acids. CDR3 in amino acids: CSVANILPYEQYF. The CDR3 DNA reads as TGCAGCGTTGCGAATATACTCCCCTACGAGCAGTACTTC.

This clonotype was detected a few times. V usage is TRBV4-1 and J usage is TRBJ1-1; 7 bases match TRBD1. The CDR3 contains 17 residues. V trimming: 0 bases; J trimming: 0 bases; junction bases outside the gene matches: 7. CDR1 is MGHRA and CDR2 is YSYEKL in the germline V gene. The DNA for the CDR3 is TGCGCCAGCAGCCAAGACTGGGGAGGGGGCTTGAACACTGAAGCTTTCTTT. Translating gives CASSQDWGGGLNTEAFF.

This clonotype has more than one count but fewer than ten. This sequence joins TRBV6-5 and TRBJ2-2; no firm D call. In germline, CDR1 is MNHEY, CDR2 SVGAGI. V lost 3 bases and J 5 bases, leaving 7 bases between the germline ends. This CDR3 is built from 13 residues. The CDR3 DNA reads as TGTGCCAGCAGTTATACAACGACCGGGGAGCTGTTTTTT. Its translation: CASSYTTTGELFF.

This clonotype was seen many times. This CDR3 is CASSPGFGGPNSYNEQFF. The CDR3 DNA sequence: TGTGCCAGCAGTCCCGGCTTTGGGGGGCCCAACTCCTACAATGAGCAGTTCTTC. V gene TRBV28 combines with J gene TRBJ2-1; D tentatively fits TRBD1 or TRBD2 (6 bases each). Trimming took 5 bases from V and 0 from J, leaving 20 bases between them. CDR1 and CDR2 from the germline V gene are MDHEN and SYDVKM. The CDR3 is 18 residues long.

The V and J genes are TRBV6-5 and TRBJ2-5; possibly TRBD1 or TRBD2 for D (5 bases each). There are 14 residues in the CDR3. V lost 2 bases and J lost 7, with 14 bases in between. CDR1 is MNHEY, CDR2 SVGAGI, per germline. CDR3 region: CASSYGDGGWTQYF. The CDR3 bases are TGTGCCAGCAGTTACGGCGATGGGGGTTGGACCCAGTACTTC.

J is TRBJ2-3 and V is TRBV28; D uncertain. Trimming took 11 bases from V and 0 from J, leaving 9 bases between them. This CDR3 is built from 12 residues. Germline V gives CDR1 MDHEN, CDR2 SYDVKM. The CDR3 region has the DNA TGTGCCTGCTTGGGTAGCACAGATACGCAGTATTTT. Protein: CACLGSTDTQYF.

This clonotype came up many times. The chain recombines TRBV12-3 or TRBV12-4 with TRBJ1-6; unclear D gene. The CDR3 length is 12 residues. Trimming cost V 6 bases and J 7 bases, with 7 bases left between them. CDR3 loop: CASSPINSPLHF. CDR3 sequence (DNA): TGTGCCAGCAGCCCGATAAATTCACCCCTCCACTTT.

This clonotype was seen a handful of times. The chain employs TRBV28 and TRBJ2-7, with TRBD1 matching 9 bases. The J segment lost 1 base and the V segment lost 4 bases, leaving 2 bases of the junction unmatched. Per germline, CDR1 MDHEN and CDR2 SYDVKM. The CDR3 consists of 14 residues. CDR3 nucleotide sequence: TGTGCCAGCAGTTGGGACAGGGTGTCCTACGAGCAGTACTTC. This codes for CASSWDRVSYEQYF.

This clonotype was picked up many times. The gene calls are TRBV7-9 and TRBJ2-7; possibly TRBD2 for D (5 bases). Germline loops: CDR1 SEHNR, CDR2 FQNEAQ (reference sequence). The CDR3 sequence is 15 residues long. V lost 6 bases, J lost 7 bases, and 22 bases lay in between. The CDR3 nucleotides are TGTGCCAGCAGTTTATCTTACGCCGGGGTTAAAGAGCAGTACTTC. This translates into CASSLSYAGVKEQYF. The full variable domain, rest sourced from reference TRBV7-9 and TRBJ2-7, is DTGVSQNPRHKITKRGQNVTFRCDPISEHNRLYWYRQTLGQGPEFLTYFQNEAQLEKSRLLSDRFSAERPKGSFSTLEIQRTEQGDSAMYLCASSLSYAGVKEQYFGPGTRLTVT.

This clonotype was picked up a small number of times. The rearrangement joins TRBV7-8 to TRBJ2-2; 10 bases fit TRBD2. V lost 6 bases to trimming and J lost 4 bases; unmatched junction nucleotides: 5. Germline V gives CDR1 SGHVS, CDR2 FQNEAQ. This CDR3 region has 15 residues. CDR3: CASRAGGLGTGELFF. The CDR3, as DNA: TGTGCCAGCAGAGCGGGGGGGCTTGGCACCGGGGAGCTGTTTTTT.

This clonotype was seen only a few times. The chain couples TRBV5-1 to TRBJ2-2, with 7 bases fitting TRBD2. Germline CDR1 is SGHRS and CDR2 is YFSETQ. V gave up 7 bases and J gave up 2 bases; unmatched junction bases: 8. CDR3 length: 15 residues. CDR3 sequence reads: CASGGGAANTGELFF. In DNA, the CDR3 is TGCGCCAGCGGGGGAGGGGCAGCAAACACCGGGGAGCTGTTTTTT. Supplemented by reference TRBV5-1 and TRBJ2-2, the full variable domain reads KAGVTQTPRYLIKTRGQQVTLSCSPISGHRSVSWYQQTPGQGLQFLFEYFSETQRNKGNFPGRFSGRQFSNSRSEMNVSTLELGDSALYLCASGGGAANTGELFFGEGSRLTVL.

This clonotype was observed a few times. This rearrangement joins TRBV20-1 to TRBJ2-1, with a weak D call TRBD1 (6 bases). CDR1 and CDR2 (germline): DFQATT, SNEGSKA (reference sequence). Trimming took off 1 base at V and 5 bases at J, with 12 bases between the two ends. The CDR3 is 14 residues long. The CDR3 DNA reads TGCAGTGCTAGAGTACAAGGGGGTGACAATGAGCAGTTCTTC. Protein product: CSARVQGGDNEQFF.

This clonotype has only a few counts. The V and J genes are TRBV20-1 and TRBJ1-6; tentatively, D is TRBD1 (5 bases). The ends were cut back, 3 bases at V and 5 bases at J, with 11 bases in the middle. CDR3 length equals 14 residues. Germline CDR1 and CDR2: DFQATT and SNEGSKA (reference sequence). The chain's CDR3 is CSASRDGDNSPLHF. The CDR3 DNA sequence: TGCAGTGCTAGTAGGGACGGTGATAATTCACCCCTCCACTTT.

The chain joins TRBV6-1 to TRBJ2-3; D may match TRBD1 or TRBD2 (5 bases each). Germline lookup yields CDR1 MNHNS and CDR2 SASEGT. V lost 6 bases and J lost 7, with 20 bases in between. The CDR3 runs 15 residues. CDR3 DNA: TGTGCCAGCAGACAATATGGGACCGCCGGATATACGCAGTATTTT. Residues: CASRQYGTAGYTQYF.

The chain combines TRBV13 with TRBJ1-1, with TRBD1 identical over 8 bases. Germline V lookup: CDR1 PRHDT, CDR2 FYEKMQ (reference sequence). The J segment lost 3 bases and the V segment lost 5 bases, leaving 5 bases of the junction unmatched. This CDR3 contains 14 residues. CDR3 in amino acids: CASSRRQGYTEAFF. The CDR3 DNA is TGTGCCAGCAGCCGACGACAGGGGTACACTGAAGCTTTCTTT.

The chain recombines TRBV4-3 with TRBJ2-6, with D perhaps matching TRBD1 (5 bases). The V end lost 1 base, the J end lost 0 bases, and 7 bases lay between the germline ends. The length of the CDR3 is 16 residues. Germline V gene lookup returns CDR1 LGHNA and CDR2 YSLEER. The DNA for the CDR3 is TGCGCCAGCAGCCAAGCGCAGGGCTCTGGGGCCAACGTCCTGACTTTC. Translation: CASSQAQGSGANVLTF.

The chain has TRBV12-5 and TRBJ2-5; 9 nucleotides align to TRBD1. The V gene end was trimmed by 5 bases and the J gene end by 2 bases; junction bases not matched to a gene: 6. In germline, CDR1 is LGHNT, CDR2 FRNRAP. The CDR3 contains 15 residues. The CDR3 nucleotides are TGTGCTAGTGGTGCGGGACAGGGACCACAAGAGACCCAGTACTTC. This codes for CASGAGQGPQETQYF.

This clonotype was seen only a few times. The chain combines TRBV20-1 with TRBJ1-3; the D is unclear. Germline V lookup: CDR1 DFQATT, CDR2 SNEGSKA (reference sequence). The V gene lost 3 bases and the J gene lost 3 bases, with 12 bases spanning the gap. This CDR3 has 14 amino acids. As DNA, the CDR3 is TGCAGTGCTAGGTTAGGGCTGGTTGGAAACACCATATATTTT. Translated, it gives CSARLGLVGNTIYF.

The chain employs TRBV20-1 and TRBJ1-1; D not resolved. V lost 4 bases, J lost 4 bases, and 7 bases lay in between. Germline CDR1 DFQATT, CDR2 SNEGSKA (reference sequence). The CDR3 has 11 residues. CDR3: CSAMIGTEAFF. The CDR3 region has the DNA TGCAGTGCTATGATAGGCACTGAAGCTTTCTTT.

This clonotype has a count of ten or more. The chain has TRBV6-2 or TRBV6-3 and TRBJ2-1, with D perhaps TRBD1 or TRBD2 (5 bases each). The CDR3 extends over 13 amino acids. The V end was cut by 5 bases, the J end by 14 bases, with 19 bases between. Germline assignment: CDR1 MNHEY and CDR2 SVGEGT. DNA for the CDR3: TGTGCCAGCAGTACCGGGGCGGCCTACGTTAAGTTCTTC. It codes for CASSTGAAYVKFF.